Shown below are 6 T cell receptor beta chains from a single sample sequenced in a study of cytomegalovirus exposure and HLA in healthy donors. The primer mix had 60 Vbeta and 13 Jbeta primers. Profiling relied on immunoSEQ multiplex PCR, and the TCRdb table lists in-frame clones only, not all of them. The sample includes 100,000 to 150,000 clones, approximately 73% of them seen just once. Sequenced: PBMCs. Receptors were obtained from a man aged 55 to 70 in good health and CMV-seropositive.

This clone was observed once. Different DNA sequences within this sample yield the same CDR3. V and J are TRBV5-1 and TRBJ2-7; the match to TRBD2 covers 7 bases. There are 13 residues in the CDR3. V was clipped by 0 bases and J by 7 bases; unmatched bases: 4. CDR1 and CDR2 (germline): SGHRS, YFSETQ. This CDR3 reads CASSLGPGGEQYF. The CDR3 DNA is TGCGCCAGCAGCTTGGGCCCCGGGGGGGAGCAGTACTTC. Full variable domain (outside the CDR3, taken from reference TRBV5-1 and TRBJ2-7): KAGVTQTPRYLIKTRGQQVTLSCSPISGHRSVSWYQQTPGQGLQFLFEYFSETQRNKGNFPGRFSGRQFSNSRSEMNVSTLELGDSALYLCASSLGPGGEQYFGPGTRLTVT.

This clone was observed a few times. The J gene is TRBJ2-5, the V gene TRBV5-1, with a weak D call TRBD1 (5 bases). The germline CDR1 and CDR2 sequences are SGHRS and YFSETQ. The CDR3 has 12 residues. The V gene lost 0 bases and the J gene lost 5 bases, with 5 bases spanning the gap. The CDR3 nucleotides read TGCGCCAGCAGCTTGGAGGGGGAGACCCAGTACTTC. It translates to CASSLEGETQYF.

This clone was counted a few times. The CDR3 region is CASSQGGGPRYEQYF. The CDR3 nucleotides read TGTGCCAGCAGCCAAGGTGGAGGGCCCCGCTACGAGCAGTACTTC. The chain links TRBV4-2 to TRBJ2-7; TRBD2 is a possible D gene (6 bases). The germline V and J ends were trimmed by 1 base and 3 bases, with 13 bases remaining between them. Germline lookup yields CDR1 LGHNA and CDR2 YNFKEQ. The length of the CDR3 is 15 residues.

This clone turned up a few times. The genes are TRBV5-1 and TRBJ1-1; tentatively, D is TRBD1 (5 bases). Per the germline V gene, CDR1 is SGHRS and CDR2 is YFSETQ. There are 13 residues in the CDR3. V was trimmed by 4 bases and J by 7 bases, leaving 14 bases between them. The CDR3: CASSGGTEYEAFF. The CDR3 region has the DNA TGCGCCAGCAGCGGGGGGACGGAATATGAAGCTTTCTTT.

The chain has TRBV27 and TRBJ2-4; 8 bases match TRBD1. V lost 5 bases and J lost 8; bases outside the gene matches: 5. Germline assignment: CDR1 MNHEY and CDR2 SMNVEV (reference sequence). The CDR3 is 13 amino acids. CDR3 protein: CASSTDRGDIQYF. The CDR3, as DNA: TGTGCCAGCAGTACCGACAGGGGAGACATTCAGTACTTC.

V usage is TRBV7-3 and J usage is TRBJ2-2; 9 nucleotides align to TRBD1. The CDR3 covers 14 residues. The germline CDR1 and CDR2 sequences are SGHTA and FQGTGA. Unmatched junction bases numbered 5, after V lost 5 bases and J lost 7 bases. Written as DNA, the CDR3 is TGTGCCAGCAGCCGGACAGGGGATATCGGGGAGCTGTTTTTT. It specifies CASSRTGDIGELFF.